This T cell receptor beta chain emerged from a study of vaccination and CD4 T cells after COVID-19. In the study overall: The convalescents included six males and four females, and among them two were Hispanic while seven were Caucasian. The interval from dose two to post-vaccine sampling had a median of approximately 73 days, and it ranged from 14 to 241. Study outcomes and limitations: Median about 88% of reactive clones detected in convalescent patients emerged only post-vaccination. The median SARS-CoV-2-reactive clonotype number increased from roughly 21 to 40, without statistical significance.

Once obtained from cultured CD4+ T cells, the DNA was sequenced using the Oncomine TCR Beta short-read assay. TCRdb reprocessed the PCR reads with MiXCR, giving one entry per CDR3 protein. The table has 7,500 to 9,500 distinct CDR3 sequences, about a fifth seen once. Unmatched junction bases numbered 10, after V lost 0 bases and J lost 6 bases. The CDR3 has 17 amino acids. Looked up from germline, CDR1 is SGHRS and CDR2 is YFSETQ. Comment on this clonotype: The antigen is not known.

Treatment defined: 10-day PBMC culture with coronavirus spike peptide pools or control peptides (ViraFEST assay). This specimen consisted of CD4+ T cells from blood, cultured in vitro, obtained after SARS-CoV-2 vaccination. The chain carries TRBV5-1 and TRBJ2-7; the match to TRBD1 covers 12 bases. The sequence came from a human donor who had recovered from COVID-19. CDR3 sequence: CASSLARAGTGGTEQYF. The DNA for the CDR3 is TGCGCCAGCAGCTTGGCCAGGGCCGGGACAGGGGGCACCGAGCAGTACTTC.